This T cell receptor (beta chain) originates from a study of T cells in localized non-small cell lung cancer. Findings of the study overall: Those with higher blood T cell density had longer overall survival. In adjacent lung, a median roughly 57 of the top 100 tumor clones were found.

Sequenced by immunoSEQ multiplex PCR; TCRdb stores in-frame clones only, minus some. This table holds approximately 45,000 clones, more than 85% found once. The CDR3 extends over 17 amino acids. In germline, CDR1 is KGHSH, CDR2 LQKENI. Deletions cut 2 bases from V and 4 bases from J, with 20 bases between. Concerning this clone itself: The antigen remains unidentified.

The sample here was PBMCs, taken before any cancer treatment. The sequence was collected from a man aged 40 to 70 with stage II lung adenocarcinoma. The chain uses TRBV18 and TRBJ2-5; possibly TRBD1 for D (6 bases). CDR3 sequence (DNA): TGTGCCAGCTCACCAAATCTGGGTGACAGGAGAAGAGAGACCCAGTACTTC. As protein: CASSPNLGDRRRETQYF. Using reference TRBV18 and TRBJ2-5 for the parts outside the CDR3, the full variable domain is NAGVMQNPRHLVRRRGQEARLRCSPMKGHSHVYWYRQLPEEGLKFMVYLQKENIIDESGMPKERFSAEFPKEGPSILRIQQVVRGDSAAYFCASSPNLGDRRRETQYFGPGTRLLVL.